The 19 T cell receptor beta chains listed next were all sequenced from one sample in a study of radiation and T cells in renal cell carcinoma. Generated by immunoSEQ multiplex PCR, the TCRdb table keeps only in-frame clones and is missing some. The data hold approximately 100,000 clones, with 75% to 90% observed a single time. The sample's time point: baseline pretreatment blood. Treatment specified: 15 Gy SBRT to primary tumor, nephrectomy 4 weeks later. The sample in question was blood, obtained from a patient whose treatment included radiotherapy and nephrectomy. The receptors here all came from a man in his fifties or sixties with renal cell carcinoma.

By frequency in the sample, this clone is medium-sized. The V call is TRBV27, the J call TRBJ2-2; no reliable D call. This CDR3 is built from 14 residues. The V gene's germline CDR1 is MNHEY and CDR2 SMNVEV (reference sequence). Trimming removed 5 bases from V and 1 base from J, with 8 bases in between. This CDR3 is CASSRTVNTGELFF. The CDR3 nucleotides read TGTGCCAGCAGTCGGACGGTGAACACCGGGGAGCTGTTTTTT.

This chain links TRBV5-1 with TRBJ1-1, with D hard to call. Germline lookup yields CDR1 SGHRS and CDR2 YFSETQ. The ends were cut back, 0 bases at V and 2 bases at J, with 11 bases in the middle. The CDR3 totals 15 residues. The CDR3 loop reads CASSLGVGRNTEAFF. The CDR3 DNA is TGCGCCAGCAGCTTGGGCGTCGGGAGAAACACTGAAGCTTTCTTT.

The V and J genes are TRBV29-1 and TRBJ2-5; 11 bases are a match to TRBD1. The V and J ends lost 8 bases and 5 bases, in that order; junction bases with no gene match: 7. Per germline, CDR1 SQVTM and CDR2 ANQGSEA. The CDR3 has 13 residues. CDR3 amino acids: CSISGTGGETQYF. The CDR3 nucleotides are TGCAGCATTTCCGGGACAGGGGGGGAGACCCAGTACTTC.

The V and J genes are TRBV7-9 and TRBJ2-3, with 7 bases aligning to TRBD1. J gave up 1 base and V 4 bases, and 8 bases lay outside the gene matches. The length of the CDR3 is 16 residues. Germline CDR1 SEHNR, CDR2 FQNEAQ (reference sequence). This chain's CDR3 is CASSSTWTGGTDTQYF. In nucleotides, the CDR3 is TGTGCCAGCAGCTCCACCTGGACAGGCGGCACAGATACGCAGTATTTT.

This clone came up a few times. The rearrangement uses TRBV20-1 and TRBJ1-1; D is ambiguous. CDR1 is DFQATT and CDR2 is SNEGSKA in the germline V gene (reference sequence). V gave up 2 bases and J gave up 11 bases, with 6 bases separating them. The CDR3 consists of 9 residues. The CDR3 spells CSARFSAFF. The CDR3 DNA follows: TGCAGTGCTAGATTTTCGGCTTTCTTT.

The gene calls are TRBV2 and TRBJ2-1, with D possibly being TRBD2 (6 bases). Germline V gene sequence: CDR1 SNHLY, CDR2 FYNNEI. V shed 2 bases and J shed 8 bases, with 10 bases lying between them. The CDR3 covers 13 residues. The CDR3 spells CASSETGVDEQFF. CDR3 sequence (DNA): TGTGCCAGCAGTGAAACGGGAGTCGATGAGCAGTTCTTC.

The chain combines TRBV4-2 with TRBJ1-5; TRBD1 agrees at 8 bases. The CDR3 extends over 14 amino acids. CDR1 is LGHNA, CDR2 YNFKEQ, per germline. J was trimmed by 9 bases and V by 4 bases; bases with no gene match: 8. CDR3 sequence reads: CASSPGQGVGPQHF. DNA of the CDR3: TGTGCCAGCAGCCCAGGACAGGGCGTTGGGCCCCAGCATTTT.

This sequence joins TRBV6-1 and TRBJ2-7; 7 bases fit TRBD1. Germline CDR1 is MNHNS and CDR2 is SASEGT. The trim removed 1 base at V and 2 bases at J, leaving 5 bases unmatched. This CDR3 has 15 residues. CDR3 DNA sequence: TGTGCCAGCAGTGAAGGGGGGACAGATACCTACGAGCAGTACTTC. Translation: CASSEGGTDTYEQYF.

CDR3 in DNA: TGTGCCAGCAGCCCGGGACTAGAGGTCTACAATGAGCAGTTCTTC. Amino acid sequence: CASSPGLEVYNEQFF. This chain joins TRBV11-3 and TRBJ2-1; TRBD2 aligns across 8 bases. Germline CDR1 reads SGHNT; CDR2 reads YENEEA. Trimming removed 5 bases from V and 3 bases from J; junction bases left unmatched: 6. The CDR3 covers 15 residues.

The rearrangement joins TRBV5-1 to TRBJ2-1, with 10 nucleotides matching TRBD2. The germline V gene encodes CDR1 SGHRS and CDR2 YFSETQ. This CDR3 contains 18 residues. V shed 1 base and J 2 bases; nucleotides not matched to a gene: 9. CDR3 amino acids: CASSLLPSGGGTYNEQFF. The CDR3 DNA sequence: TGCGCCAGCAGCTTGTTACCTAGCGGGGGAGGCACCTACAATGAGCAGTTCTTC.

The chain recombines TRBV27 with TRBJ2-3; a weak D match, TRBD1 (5 bases). Germline loops: CDR1 MNHEY, CDR2 SMNVEV (reference sequence). V was trimmed by 2 bases and J by 3 bases, leaving 18 bases between them. This CDR3 comprises 17 residues. In DNA, the CDR3 is TGTGCCAGCAGTTTACATATACTTCGGCAGGGTACAGATACGCAGTATTTT. Amino acids: CASSLHILRQGTDTQYF.

This clone was detected a few times. The chain has TRBV30 and TRBJ1-1; perhaps TRBD1 as D (6 bases). Germline CDR1 and CDR2: GTSNPN and SVGIG (reference sequence). The CDR3 consists of 13 residues. V was cut by 3 bases and J by 1 base, with 9 bases left in between. The CDR3 sequence is CAWRLTGNTEAFF. CDR3 in DNA: TGTGCCTGGAGACTGACAGGGAACACTGAAGCTTTCTTT.

This chain uses TRBV5-1 with TRBJ2-1; D is ambiguous. V lost 1 base to trimming and J lost 0 bases, with 17 bases between them. The CDR3 is 18 amino acids. Germline assignment: CDR1 SGHRS and CDR2 YFSETQ. The CDR3 region is CASSLTESTISSYNEQFF. CDR3 in DNA: TGCGCCAGCAGCTTGACAGAATCTACCATCTCCTCCTACAATGAGCAGTTCTTC.

The chain has TRBV7-2 and TRBJ2-5; D is possibly TRBD1 or TRBD2 (6 bases each). Germline V lookup: CDR1 SGHTA, CDR2 FQGNSA. The V and J ends lost 3 bases and 5 bases respectively, with 16 bases between them. The CDR3 extends over 15 amino acids. The CDR3 is CASSLMGGFGETQYF. The CDR3 DNA reads TGTGCCAGCAGCTTGATGGGGGGCTTTGGGGAGACCCAGTACTTC.

The rearrangement links TRBV7-2 to TRBJ2-3, with D possibly called TRBD1 or TRBD2 (7 bases each). Germline V gene sequence: CDR1 SGHTA, CDR2 FQGNSA. The CDR3 is 15 amino acids. The V end was cut by 4 bases, the J end by 7 bases, with 18 bases between. The CDR3 loop reads CASSSTFRGGYTQYF. As DNA, the CDR3 is TGTGCCAGCAGCTCGACATTCAGGGGGGGATATACGCAGTATTTT.

A note on this clone: A much bigger clone sits one base away, suggesting this may be a read error. This CDR3 is also generated by other DNA sequences in the sample. The V call is TRBV2, the J call TRBJ2-7, with a weak D call TRBD1 (6 bases). This CDR3 has 14 amino acids. From germline, CDR1 is SNHLY and CDR2 FYNNEI. The CDR3 sequence is CASSYSGERREQYF. In DNA, the CDR3 is TGTGCCAGCAGTTACTCAGGGGAAAGGCGCGAGCAATACTTC.

This clone appeared a few times. The V gene is TRBV2, the J gene TRBJ2-5, with TRBD2 matching over 11 bases. The germline V gene encodes CDR1 SNHLY and CDR2 FYNNEI. CDR3 size: 14 residues. V was pared by 6 bases and J by 5 bases, with 5 bases of the junction left unmatched. CDR3 DNA: TGTGCCAGCAGCGTAGCGGGGGGGCTTGAGACCCAGTACTTC. Its protein product is CASSVAGGLETQYF.

This chain uses TRBV2 with TRBJ1-2; D is ambiguous. V lost 6 bases and J lost 4, with 18 bases in between. The CDR3 totals 15 residues. The germline V gene has CDR1 SNHLY and CDR2 FYNNEI. The chain's CDR3 is CASRIIGGLGYGYTF. CDR3 DNA sequence: TGTGCCAGCAGGATTATTGGAGGGCTAGGCTATGGCTACACCTTC.

The chain joins TRBV7-2 to TRBJ2-3; D is undetermined. The germline gives CDR1 SGHTA, CDR2 FQGNSA. CDR3 length: 16 amino acids. The V end was cut by 2 bases, the J end by 0 bases, with 12 bases between. CDR3 in amino acids: CASSLQPDTSTDTQYF. The CDR3 region has the DNA TGTGCCAGCAGCTTACAGCCGGATACTAGCACAGATACGCAGTATTTT.